Listed below are T cell receptor beta chains from one sample, sequenced in a study of T cell clonotyping in hematopoietic cell transplantation. Clones were read by immunoSEQ multiplex PCR, and TCRdb kept only the in-frame ones, dropping some. The table has 3,200 or so clones, roughly 57% seen once. This specimen consisted of peripheral blood mononuclear cells, obtained 30 days after allogeneic stem cell transplant. The receptors derive from a female patient between 30 and 45 years old who had an allogeneic stem cell transplant, so T cells may come from the graft donor. Some clones in this sample may be carry-over from other donors' samples. The CDR3 runs from the conserved cysteine through the conserved F or W. Fields, in order: V gene, clone size, J gene, D gene, CDR3 protein, CDR3 DNA. The D gene is left open where the match is weak. The size of a clone is reported for some rows only, either as once, few or many, or as a class for expanded clones.

v_call: TRBV29-1
clone_size: .
j_call: TRBJ2-7
d_call: .
cdr3_aa: CSVETWRLEQYF
cdr3_nt: TGCAGCGTTGAGACCTGGAGGCTCGAGCAGTACTTC

v_call: TRBV30
clone_size: few
j_call: TRBJ1-1
d_call: .
cdr3_aa: CATTRDMGTEAFF
cdr3_nt: TGTGCTACGACTCGGGACATGGGCACTGAAGCTTTCTTT

v_call: TRBV6-4
clone_size: .
j_call: TRBJ1-2
d_call: .
cdr3_aa: CASSEGWGNYGYTF
cdr3_nt: TGTGCCAGCAGTGAAGGTTGGGGCAACTATGGCTACACCTTC

v_call: TRBV29-1
clone_size: .
j_call: TRBJ1-2
d_call: .
cdr3_aa: CSVGRGNGYTF
cdr3_nt: TGCAGCGTTGGCAGGGGCAATGGCTACACCTTC

v_call: TRBV11-2
clone_size: few
j_call: TRBJ2-5
d_call: .
cdr3_aa: CASNTNFRRQETQYF
cdr3_nt: TGTGCCAGCAACACGAACTTCCGGAGACAAGAGACCCAGTACTTC

v_call: TRBV5-8
clone_size: .
j_call: TRBJ2-7
d_call: .
cdr3_aa: CASSLGGDTYEQYF
cdr3_nt: TGTGCCAGCAGCTTGGGCGGGGATACCTACGAGCAGTACTTC

v_call: TRBV7-9
clone_size: few
j_call: TRBJ2-5
d_call: TRBD2
cdr3_aa: CASRPTSAQETQYF
cdr3_nt: TGTGCCAGCAGACCGACTAGCGCACAAGAGACCCAGTACTTC

v_call: TRBV29-1
clone_size: .
j_call: TRBJ2-7
d_call: .
cdr3_aa: CSVEADPYEQYF
cdr3_nt: TGCAGCGTTGAAGCGGACCCATACGAGCAGTACTTC

v_call: TRBV5-6
clone_size: few
j_call: TRBJ2-5
d_call: .
cdr3_aa: CASSLAPTGQETQYF
cdr3_nt: TGTGCCAGCAGCTTGGCCCCCACGGGACAAGAGACCCAGTACTTC

v_call: TRBV9
clone_size: large
j_call: TRBJ2-3
d_call: .
cdr3_aa: CASSVGGTVGDTQYF
cdr3_nt: TGTGCCAGCAGCGTAGGAGGAACAGTAGGAGATACGCAGTATTTT

v_call: TRBV25-1
clone_size: .
j_call: TRBJ1-1
d_call: .
cdr3_aa: CASSPQGPTEAFF
cdr3_nt: TGTGCCAGCAGTCCACAGGGTCCCACTGAAGCTTTCTTT

v_call: TRBV30
clone_size: .
j_call: TRBJ2-5
d_call: .
cdr3_aa: CAWSVGGETQYF
cdr3_nt: TGTGCCTGGAGTGTAGGCGGAGAGACCCAGTACTTC

v_call: TRBV7-6
clone_size: few
j_call: TRBJ2-4
d_call: TRBD1
cdr3_aa: CASSLAGQQNIQYF
cdr3_nt: TGTGCCAGCAGCTTAGCGGGACAGCAAAACATTCAGTACTTC

v_call: TRBV29-1
clone_size: .
j_call: TRBJ2-7
d_call: TRBD1
cdr3_aa: CSGGDRVSEQYF
cdr3_nt: TGCAGCGGGGGGGACAGGGTCAGCGAGCAGTACTTC

v_call: TRBV25-1
clone_size: few
j_call: TRBJ1-5
d_call: TRBD1
cdr3_aa: CASSSTGTGGQPQHF
cdr3_nt: TGTGCCAGCAGTAGTACCGGGACAGGGGGTCAGCCCCAGCATTTT

v_call: TRBV9
clone_size: .
j_call: TRBJ2-3
d_call: .
cdr3_aa: CASSISGLEDTQYF
cdr3_nt: TGTGCCAGCAGCATTAGCGGATTAGAAGATACGCAGTATTTT

v_call: TRBV12-5
clone_size: .
j_call: TRBJ1-5
d_call: .
cdr3_aa: CARDQPAPQHF
cdr3_nt: TGTGCTAGGGATCAGCCAGCGCCCCAGCATTTT

v_call: TRBV29-1
clone_size: few
j_call: TRBJ1-2
d_call: .
cdr3_aa: CSVESGQGRYTF
cdr3_nt: TGCAGCGTTGAATCCGGCCAGGGGCGCTACACCTTC

v_call: TRBV7-2
clone_size: few
j_call: TRBJ2-5
d_call: .
cdr3_aa: CASSGGGGGAYGWTQYF
cdr3_nt: TGTGCCAGCAGCGGAGGAGGGGGGGGTGCGTATGGATGGACCCAGTACTTC

v_call: TRBV7-9
clone_size: .
j_call: TRBJ1-2
d_call: .
cdr3_aa: CASSLALKALYTF
cdr3_nt: TGTGCCAGCAGCTTAGCGCTCAAGGCCCTCTACACCTTC

v_call: TRBV7-6
clone_size: .
j_call: TRBJ2-1
d_call: .
cdr3_aa: CASSLAGGYNEQFF
cdr3_nt: TGTGCCAGCAGCTTAGCGGGGGGATACAATGAGCAGTTCTTC

v_call: TRBV13
clone_size: .
j_call: TRBJ1-4
d_call: .
cdr3_aa: CASSPTGSTNEKLFF
cdr3_nt: TGTGCCAGCAGCCCCACAGGATCAACTAATGAAAAACTGTTTTTT

v_call: TRBV6-4
clone_size: once
j_call: TRBJ2-6
d_call: .
cdr3_aa: CASRDDSGANVLTF
cdr3_nt: TGTGCCAGCAGAGACGACTCTGGGGCCAACGTCCTGACTTTC

v_call: TRBV19
clone_size: .
j_call: TRBJ1-5
d_call: TRBD1
cdr3_aa: CASTRGQGNSNQPQHF
cdr3_nt: TGTGCCAGTACCAGAGGACAGGGGAATAGCAATCAGCCCCAGCATTTT

v_call: TRBV7-2
clone_size: .
j_call: TRBJ2-7
d_call: .
cdr3_aa: CASNFGPFTSYEQYF
cdr3_nt: TGTGCCAGCAACTTCGGCCCGTTCACCTCCTACGAGCAGTACTTC

v_call: TRBV30
clone_size: .
j_call: TRBJ1-2
d_call: .
cdr3_aa: CAWSDGYGYTF
cdr3_nt: TGTGCCTGGAGTGACGGCTATGGCTACACCTTC

v_call: TRBV19
clone_size: .
j_call: TRBJ2-4
d_call: .
cdr3_aa: CASGKWESLKNIQYF
cdr3_nt: TGTGCCAGTGGGAAGTGGGAGTCCCTAAAAAACATTCAGTACTTC

v_call: TRBV19
clone_size: .
j_call: TRBJ2-3
d_call: TRBD2
cdr3_aa: CASSIGDYTDTQYF
cdr3_nt: TGTGCCAGTAGTATCGGGGACTACACAGATACGCAGTATTTT

v_call: TRBV13
clone_size: .
j_call: TRBJ1-2
d_call: .
cdr3_aa: CASSLGARVDPGPYGYTF
cdr3_nt: TGTGCCAGCAGCTTAGGCGCCCGCGTAGATCCAGGCCCCTATGGCTACACCTTC

v_call: TRBV6-5
clone_size: .
j_call: TRBJ1-1
d_call: .
cdr3_aa: CASSYSAGMNTEAFF
cdr3_nt: TGTGCCAGCAGTTACTCGGCAGGGATGAACACTGAAGCTTTCTTT

v_call: TRBV4-1
clone_size: large
j_call: TRBJ1-5
d_call: .
cdr3_aa: CASSPRHLNQPQHF
cdr3_nt: TGCGCCAGCAGTCCTCGACATCTAAATCAGCCCCAGCATTTT

v_call: TRBV5-1
clone_size: .
j_call: TRBJ2-1
d_call: .
cdr3_aa: CASSYGQAIEQFF
cdr3_nt: TGCGCCAGCAGCTATGGGCAGGCTATTGAGCAGTTCTTC

v_call: TRBV4-3
clone_size: .
j_call: TRBJ2-3
d_call: .
cdr3_aa: CASSQEARSVTDTQYF
cdr3_nt: TGCGCCAGCAGCCAAGAGGCGAGGAGCGTTACAGATACGCAGTATTTT

v_call: TRBV6-5
clone_size: .
j_call: TRBJ2-7
d_call: TRBD1
cdr3_aa: CASSYGQGPYEQYF
cdr3_nt: TGTGCCAGCAGTTACGGACAGGGCCCCTACGAGCAGTACTTC

v_call: TRBV6-4
clone_size: medium-sized
j_call: TRBJ2-1
d_call: .
cdr3_aa: CASSDSGGASDEQFF
cdr3_nt: TGTGCCAGCAGTGACTCTGGGGGGGCCTCAGATGAGCAGTTCTTC

v_call: TRBV7-2
clone_size: .
j_call: TRBJ1-2
d_call: .
cdr3_aa: CASSTGYYGYTF
cdr3_nt: TGTGCCAGCAGTACAGGGTACTATGGCTACACCTTC

v_call: TRBV9
clone_size: .
j_call: TRBJ2-1
d_call: .
cdr3_aa: CASSVGSGLPNEQFF
cdr3_nt: TGTGCCAGCAGCGTAGGTTCCGGGCTCCCCAATGAGCAGTTCTTC

v_call: TRBV7-2
clone_size: .
j_call: TRBJ2-3
d_call: .
cdr3_aa: CASSFSSTDTQYF
cdr3_nt: TGTGCCAGCAGCTTCTCTAGCACAGATACGCAGTATTTT

v_call: TRBV6-5
clone_size: .
j_call: TRBJ1-1
d_call: .
cdr3_aa: CASRVTAPNTEAFF
cdr3_nt: TGTGCCAGCAGGGTGACAGCACCGAACACTGAAGCTTTCTTT

v_call: TRBV7-2
clone_size: .
j_call: TRBJ1-2
d_call: .
cdr3_aa: CASSSTRGTLYGYTF
cdr3_nt: TGTGCCAGCAGCTCAACGCGGGGGACCCTCTATGGCTACACCTTC

v_call: TRBV29-1
clone_size: .
j_call: TRBJ1-1
d_call: TRBD1
cdr3_aa: CSVDGVGDREGINTEAFF
cdr3_nt: TGCAGCGTTGACGGTGTAGGAGACAGGGAAGGTATCAACACTGAAGCTTTCTTT

v_call: TRBV30
clone_size: .
j_call: TRBJ2-5
d_call: .
cdr3_aa: CAWSVLGGETQYF
cdr3_nt: TGTGCCTGGAGTGTATTGGGAGGAGAGACCCAGTACTTC

v_call: TRBV27
clone_size: .
j_call: TRBJ2-7
d_call: .
cdr3_aa: CASSRDILSSYEQYF
cdr3_nt: TGTGCCAGCAGTCGTGATATTCTAAGTTCCTACGAGCAGTACTTC

v_call: TRBV27
clone_size: .
j_call: TRBJ2-7
d_call: TRBD2
cdr3_aa: CASRGGPTYEQYF
cdr3_nt: TGTGCCAGCCGCGGGGGGCCCACCTACGAGCAGTACTTC

v_call: TRBV2
clone_size: .
j_call: TRBJ1-2
d_call: .
cdr3_aa: CASLGLKHGNYGYTF
cdr3_nt: TGTGCCAGCTTGGGCCTCAAGCACGGGAACTATGGCTACACCTTC

v_call: TRBV30
clone_size: .
j_call: TRBJ1-2
d_call: TRBD1
cdr3_aa: CACRDRSYYGYTF
cdr3_nt: TGTGCCTGTAGGGACAGGAGCTACTATGGCTACACCTTC

v_call: TRBV28
clone_size: few
j_call: TRBJ2-7
d_call: .
cdr3_aa: CASSPLFEVYEQYF
cdr3_nt: TGTGCCAGCAGTCCCCTCTTCGAGGTCTACGAGCAGTACTTC

v_call: TRBV18
clone_size: medium-sized
j_call: TRBJ2-5
d_call: .
cdr3_aa: CASSRERETQYF
cdr3_nt: TGTGCCAGCTCCCGGGAGCGAGAGACCCAGTACTTC

v_call: TRBV5-4
clone_size: .
j_call: TRBJ1-2
d_call: TRBD1
cdr3_aa: CASSLEGGRGNGYTF
cdr3_nt: TGTGCCAGCAGCTTGGAAGGGGGCAGGGGGAATGGCTACACCTTC

v_call: TRBV30
clone_size: .
j_call: TRBJ2-5
d_call: .
cdr3_aa: CAWSLRTAQETQYF
cdr3_nt: TGTGCCTGGAGCTTGAGGACAGCCCAAGAGACCCAGTACTTC

v_call: TRBV7-3
clone_size: few
j_call: TRBJ2-6
d_call: .
cdr3_aa: CASSLDSSGANVLTF
cdr3_nt: TGTGCCAGCAGCTTAGACAGCTCTGGGGCCAACGTCCTGACTTTC

v_call: TRBV30
clone_size: .
j_call: TRBJ2-1
d_call: .
cdr3_aa: CAWSSDRNYNEQFF
cdr3_nt: TGTGCCTGGAGTTCCGACAGGAACTACAATGAGCAGTTCTTC

v_call: TRBV4-3
clone_size: .
j_call: TRBJ1-4
d_call: .
cdr3_aa: CASSQGQTNEKLFF
cdr3_nt: TGCGCCAGCAGCCAAGGGCAGACTAATGAAAAACTGTTTTTT

v_call: TRBV30
clone_size: .
j_call: TRBJ1-5
d_call: .
cdr3_aa: CAWGLDSNNQPQHF
cdr3_nt: TGTGCCTGGGGGCTTGACAGCAACAATCAGCCCCAGCATTTT

v_call: TRBV30
clone_size: few
j_call: TRBJ1-1
d_call: .
cdr3_aa: CAWSFPAGGTEAFF
cdr3_nt: TGTGCCTGGAGCTTCCCCGCTGGGGGGACTGAAGCTTTCTTT

v_call: TRBV19
clone_size: once
j_call: TRBJ1-2
d_call: .
cdr3_aa: CASSRKGRVNYGYTF
cdr3_nt: TGTGCCAGTAGTAGAAAGGGACGGGTGAACTATGGCTACACCTTC

v_call: TRBV7-6
clone_size: .
j_call: TRBJ1-2
d_call: TRBD1
cdr3_aa: CASSLEAGGAIGYTF
cdr3_nt: TGTGCCAGCAGCTTAGAGGCAGGGGGCGCGATCGGCTACACCTTC